This T cell receptor (beta chain) comes out of a study of T cells in Graves' hyperthyroidism and ophthalmopathy. Trimming pared 0 bases from V and 4 bases from J, leaving 12 bases between. This CDR3 has 15 residues. Germline V gene data show CDR1 as SGHDN and CDR2 as FVKESK. Stable Graves' hyperthyroidism meant no ophthalmopathy progression within 18 months. Hyperthyroidism was newly diagnosed in patients aged 18 to 65 (duration under 2 months). Fresh peripheral blood, under 11 ml, yielded the PBMCs. This clonotype was recorded a few times. Its specificity is not known. Findings and limits, study-wide: Onset of ophthalmopathy came a median roughly 6 months after the model predicted it.

Researchers took RNA transcripts and amplified the TCR beta CDR3 regions from them. A first-round RT-PCR of the TCR CDR3 used the HTBI primer set. TCRdb ran MiXCR on the multiplex PCR reads and lists one entry per CDR3 protein. The sample lists about 480,000 distinct CDR3 sequences, approximately 15% occurring once. The sequence derives from a woman younger than 35 with Graves' hyperthyroidism. The chain combines TRBV14 with TRBJ1-2; D gene ambiguous. The sample comprised blood. The CDR3: CASSQESLNLYGYTF. CDR3 coding DNA: TGTGCCAGCAGCCAAGAGAGCCTTAACCTCTATGGCTACACCTTC.